Listed here is a single T cell receptor (beta chain). The data belong to a study of T cell changes during pregnancy in multiple sclerosis. Assay: immunoSEQ multiplex PCR; the TCRdb copy retains only in-frame clones and omits some. The sample yields some 10,000 clones, more than 80% seen once. V trimming: 2 bases; J trimming: 3 bases; junction bases outside the gene matches: 3. Germline-derived CDR1 and CDR2 are MNHEY and SMNVEV (reference sequence). The CDR3 runs to 14 residues. The material sequenced was CD8+ T cells from peripheral blood mononuclear cells, taken in the third trimester of pregnancy. The chain links TRBV27 to TRBJ2-7; TRBD2 matches 8 bases. The clonotype originates from a female donor in good health, enrolled as a control in a pregnancy study. The CDR3 sequence is CASSLSLAGYEQYF. The DNA for the CDR3 is TGTGCCAGCAGTTTAAGTCTAGCGGGCTACGAGCAGTACTTC.